The sequence of this T cell receptor beta chain was determined in a study of cytomegalovirus exposure and HLA in healthy donors. The PCR contained 60 Vbeta and 13 Jbeta primers. Some clones are missing from TCRdb's copy, which holds only in-frame ones; the method was immunoSEQ multiplex PCR. The profile shows around 150,000 clones, about 71% of them singletons. Samples came from healthy bone marrow donors. V was clipped by 0 bases and J by 9 bases, with 11 bases between them. Germline V CDR1 and CDR2: LGHNA, YSLEER. This CDR3 spans 13 amino acids. The table lists this clone with a few counts. This clonotype was obtained from a woman in her 30s in good health and CMV-seronegative. The chain couples TRBV4-3 to TRBJ1-1; D unresolved. Specimen: PBMCs. CDR3 nucleotides: TGCGCCAGCAGCCAAGATACGGGAATCCAAGCTTTCTTT. This encodes CASSQDTGIQAFF.